This section outlines one T cell receptor (beta chain) sequence together with its context. No cognate antigen has been identified for it. No much larger clone is present one base from it, and per-base qualities are unavailable. All of the isolated RNA was reverse transcribed with the High Capacity cDNA Reverse Transcription Kit, so expressed TCRB transcripts were sequenced. Deep immunoSEQ sequencing was applied to naive, central memory and regulatory T cell samples, giving an average of around 4 million total reads per sample. After sorted cells were lysed in RLT buffer, RNA was extracted with DNase-treated RNeasy Micro or Mini kits, with the choice depending on cell number. To prevent cross-contamination, each cell subset was processed individually, whereas patient and healthy donor samples were processed jointly. The immunoSEQ multiplex PCR was used to amplify TCRB sequences from cDNA, yielding 87-bp fragments that span the CDR3 region. Amplicons were sequenced on the Illumina HiSeq platform. Regarding the original processing steps: PCR bias was corrected computationally using synthetic template baselines, and reads within Hamming distance 2 were collapsed, with unmergeable singletons discarded. By aligning reads against IMGT, V, D and J genes, CDR3 length, and insertions or deletions at six rearrangement sites were assigned. Within each subset, clonotype counts were normalized to sorted cell number, after which true diversity and Gini coefficients were computed with the tcR R package. Repertoire sharing was quantified using the overlap coefficient calculated on TCRB nucleotide sequences. Out-of-frame TCRB sequences from naive cells were analyzed to stand in for the pre-selection repertoire. The source is immuneACCESS, and TCRdb retained only in-frame sequences with V and J called. Part of the clones is not carried over; for the studies checked, unresolved V genes explain less than half of this, and the remainder is unexplained. That table is the source of V, J and clone size, and D and trimming were worked out from the DNA. Recorded for this sample are some 270,000 clones; roughly 15% of them occurred a single time. More than 0.025% of the sample belongs to the ten largest clones.

Each donor gave one peripheral blood draw, roughly 120 mL on average, collected into heparinised tubes. A BD FACSAria II was used to sort naive, central memory, regulatory and stem cell-like memory CD4+ T cells with a panel that included CD45RO, CCR7, CD25, CD127, CD95 and CD27. A purity above 95% was achieved for all sorted populations. PBMCs were isolated immediately by Lymphoprep density gradient centrifugation and stained directly without culture. So that batch effects would be minimized, each experiment stained and sorted samples in pairs, pairing one healthy donor with one patient. V has 8 bases trimmed and J has 0 bases trimmed; junction bases matching no gene number 8. The germline V gene encodes CDR1 ENHRY and CDR2 SYGVKD. The CDR3 goes from the cysteine to the phenylalanine over 16 residues. The sequence is cut down to CDR3 DNA, 48 bases in frame from base 1. This sample is drawn from a study of beta chain features in type 1 diabetes listed by TCRdb under 2018. As for the study more broadly: No differences in mean age, gender distribution, total cell number or subset yield were found between patients and healthy donors. Regulatory and stem cell-like memory subsets were obtained from only 8 patients and roughly 8 healthy donors, while naive and central memory subsets were obtained from all 28 donors. The study compared TCRB repertoires of sorted circulating CD4+ T cell subsets between recently diagnosed type 1 diabetes patients and matched healthy donors. A total of roughly 98,000,000 sorted cells were examined across all samples, and RNA yield correlated strongly with the number of cells per subset.

On the study overall, not on this receptor specifically: Sequencing cDNA rather than genomic DNA could over-represent highly expressing activated cells, although activation and CD3 levels did not differ between groups. PCR may preferentially amplify shorter templates, but because patient and control samples were amplified and corrected together, any resulting skew would affect both groups equally. HLA sub-analyses involved small numbers of individuals, so any influence of HLA type on TCRB rearrangement remained unresolved. At VDJ recombination sites, type 1 diabetes patients had fewer insertions and more deleted nucleotides, which implies abnormalities in thymic rearrangement. In all four CD4+ subsets, TCRB CDR3 length was moderately but significantly shorter in type 1 diabetes patients. Naive, central memory and regulatory TCRB repertoires appeared more similar among patients than among healthy donors.

This receptor was identified in a woman between 40 and 50 years old in good health. The V gene is TRBV10-3 and the J gene is TRBJ2-2; TRBD2 agrees with 8 junctional bases. Source material: naive CD4+ T cells from blood. What this sample's cell subset or site label stands for: true naive CD4+ T cells. CDR3 region: CAIASSGGPNTGELFF. Here is the DNA: TGTGCCATCGCCTCCTCGGGGGGGCCGAACACCGGGGAGCTGTTTTTT.